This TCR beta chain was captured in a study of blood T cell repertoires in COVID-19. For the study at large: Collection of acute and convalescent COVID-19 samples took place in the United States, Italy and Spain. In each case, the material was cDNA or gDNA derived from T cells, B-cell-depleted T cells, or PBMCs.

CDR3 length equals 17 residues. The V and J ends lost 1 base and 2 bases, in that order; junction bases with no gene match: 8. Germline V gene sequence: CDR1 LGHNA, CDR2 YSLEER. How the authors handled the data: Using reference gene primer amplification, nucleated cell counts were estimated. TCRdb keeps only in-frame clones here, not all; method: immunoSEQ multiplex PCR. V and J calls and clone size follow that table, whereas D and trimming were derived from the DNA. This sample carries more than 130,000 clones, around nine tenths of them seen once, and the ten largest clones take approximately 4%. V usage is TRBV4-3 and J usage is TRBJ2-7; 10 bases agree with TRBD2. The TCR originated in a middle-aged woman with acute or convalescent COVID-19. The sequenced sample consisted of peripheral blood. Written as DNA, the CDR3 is TGCGCCAGCAGCCAAGGTCTGGTAGCGGGGGGCGCCTACGAGCAGTACTTC. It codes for CASSQGLVAGGAYEQYF.